The 17 T cell receptor beta chains below come from one sample, sequenced in a study of Graves' ophthalmopathy and Graves' hyperthyroidism. RNA transcripts were the template, and TCR beta CDR3 regions were amplified from them. RT-PCR with HTBI primers came first, then second-round multiplex PCR. TCRdb ran MiXCR on the multiplex PCR reads and lists one entry per CDR3 protein. The table has some 200,000 distinct CDR3 sequences, less than 30% seen once. The specimen sequenced was peripheral blood. The receptors stem from a man aged 50 to 60 with Graves' ophthalmopathy.

The chain recombines TRBV19 with TRBJ1-2; possibly TRBD1 for D (6 bases). Germline values: CDR1 LNHDA, CDR2 SQIVND (reference sequence). V was shortened by 10 bases and J by 6 bases, with 18 bases between the two germline ends. The CDR3 has 13 amino acids. The CDR3 coding sequence is TGTGCCACAAATACGGGGGGCGCAGATGGCTACACCTTC. Translation: CATNTGGADGYTF.

In this sample, this clonotype turned up many times. This chain joins TRBV11-1 and TRBJ2-7; D gene uncertain. Germline V CDR1 and CDR2: SGHAT, FQDESV (reference sequence). The CDR3 contains 14 residues. V lost 2 bases to trimming and J lost 4 bases, with 12 bases between them. This CDR3 is CASSLLAGDYEQYF. In DNA form, the CDR3 reads TGTGCCAGCAGCTTACTGGCAGGAGATTACGAGCAGTACTTC. Using reference TRBV11-1 and TRBJ2-7 for the parts outside the CDR3, the full variable domain is EAEVAQSPRYKITEKSQAVAFWCDPISGHATLYWYRQILGQGPELLVQFQDESVVDDSQLPKDRFSAERLKGVDSTLKIQPAELGDSAMYLCASSLLAGDYEQYFGPGTRLTVT.

This clonotype appeared many times. The chain combines TRBV12-3 or TRBV12-4 with TRBJ1-5; 7 nucleotides agree with TRBD1. Losses at the gene ends were 5 bases for V and 4 bases for J; bases not matched to a gene: 8. CDR3 length equals 15 residues. CDR3 in amino acids: CASSRTGSRNQPQHF. The CDR3 nucleotides are TGTGCCAGCAGTCGGACAGGAAGCCGAAATCAGCCCCAGCATTTT.

This clonotype was counted once. Since no conserved phenylalanine or tryptophan closes the CDR3, a read error is the likely cause. V is TRBV19 and J is TRBJ1-1, with D possibly TRBD1 on 5 matching bases. With 7 bases removed from V and 0 bases from J, the gap between germline ends came to 12 bases. The germline CDR1 and CDR2 sequences are LNHDA and SQIVND (reference sequence). There are 14 residues in the CDR3. The CDR3 DNA follows: TGTGCCAGTACTGTGGACACCTTGAACACTGAAGCTTTCCTT. Translated: CASTVDTLNTEAFL.

The table lists this clonotype with many counts. CDR3 DNA sequence: TGCAGTGCTAGCCGGAAGCCGAGCACCGGGGAGCTGTTTTTT. Amino acid sequence: CSASRKPSTGELFF. The chain carries TRBV20-1 and TRBJ2-2; D unresolved. The CDR3 is 14 amino acids. The V end was cut by 3 bases, the J end by 4 bases, with 12 bases between. CDR1 is DFQATT, CDR2 SNEGSKA, per germline (reference sequence).

This clonotype was found many times. This rearrangement joins TRBV6-5 to TRBJ1-5; D unresolved. The CDR3 is made up of 15 amino acids. V was pared by 4 bases and J by 0 bases, with 10 bases between. Germline assignment: CDR1 MNHEY and CDR2 SVGAGI. The DNA of the CDR3 is TGTGCCAGCAGTTCCCAGGTTTATAGCAATCAGCCCCAGCATTTT. It specifies CASSSQVYSNQPQHF.

This clonotype was seen ten or more times. V is TRBV13 and J is TRBJ2-7; D gene unclear. The CDR3 has 14 amino acids. Trimming removed 1 base from V and 5 bases from J, with 12 bases in between. Germline V gene data show CDR1 as PRHDT and CDR2 as FYEKMQ (reference sequence). Here the CDR3 DNA reads TGTGCCAGCAGCTTAGACCTAGTAGACAACGAGCAGTACTTC. The encoded protein is CASSLDLVDNEQYF.

This clonotype was counted at least ten times. The chain has TRBV5-5 and TRBJ1-1; 9 nucleotides line up with TRBD1. V was clipped by 0 bases and J by 5 bases; unmatched bases: 5. This CDR3 comprises 15 residues. Germline CDR1 and CDR2: SGHKS and YYEKEE (reference sequence). This CDR3 is CASSLDRGRETEAFF. The CDR3 DNA is TGTGCCAGCAGCTTGGACAGGGGGCGCGAAACTGAAGCTTTCTTT.

This clonotype was observed at least ten times. This sequence joins TRBV7-9 and TRBJ1-1; no clear D. Germline values: CDR1 SEHNR, CDR2 FQNEAQ (reference sequence). V lost 1 base to trimming and J lost 4 bases, with 10 bases between them. This CDR3 region has 14 residues. This CDR3 reads CASSLVASATEAFF. In DNA, the CDR3 is TGTGCCAGCAGCTTAGTCGCGTCGGCCACTGAAGCTTTCTTT.

This clonotype was detected ten times or more. The gene calls are TRBV11-2 and TRBJ2-2; 10 nucleotides line up with TRBD1. The trim removed 1 base at V and 5 bases at J, leaving 7 bases unmatched. CDR1 SGHAT and CDR2 FQNNGV come from the germline V gene. The CDR3 covers 17 residues. For the CDR3, the DNA is TGTGCCAGCAGCTTAGGACAGGGGGCGATTCGTACCGGGGAGCTGTTTTTT. This encodes CASSLGQGAIRTGELFF.

The sample holds many counts of this clonotype. The chain has TRBV6-5 and TRBJ2-5, with 7 nucleotides matching TRBD1. Unmatched junction bases numbered 8, after V lost 0 bases and J lost 4 bases. This CDR3 has 16 amino acids. The germline V gene encodes CDR1 MNHEY and CDR2 SVGAGI. DNA for the CDR3: TGTGCCAGCAGTTACTCGAACAGGGGTTTGGGAGAGACCCAGTACTTC. Translated: CASSYSNRGLGETQYF.

Ten or more counts support this clonotype. The chain recombines TRBV19 with TRBJ1-1; D not resolved. From germline, CDR1 is LNHDA and CDR2 SQIVND (reference sequence). Trimming took off 2 bases at V and 1 base at J, with 8 bases between the two ends. This CDR3 comprises 14 residues. The CDR3 nucleotides read TGTGCCAGTAGTATAAAGGAGGGGAACACTGAAGCTTTCTTT. Its protein product is CASSIKEGNTEAFF.

In the case of this clonotype: It may be a read error: a sequence one base away is much more abundant. This CDR3 is missing its conserved last phenylalanine or tryptophan, likely due to a read error. The chain recombines TRBV9 with TRBJ2-3; D gene uncertain. CDR1 is SGDLS, CDR2 YYNGEE, per germline. The length of the CDR3 is 13 residues. Trimming stripped 2 bases from V and 6 bases from J, with 10 bases between. The CDR3 sequence: CASSVTSLDTQYL. DNA of the CDR3: TGTGCCAGCAGCGTGACCTCTCTGGATACGCAGTATTTG.

This chain uses TRBV19 with TRBJ2-7; D might be TRBD1 (5 bases). CDR3 length: 15 amino acids. The germline V gene encodes CDR1 LNHDA and CDR2 SQIVND (reference sequence). The V and J ends lost 4 bases and 3 bases respectively, with 16 bases between them. In DNA, the CDR3 is TGTGCCAGTAGTAGTGGACACGAAGCCTACTACGAGCAGTACTTC. Amino acids: CASSSGHEAYYEQYF.

The table lists this clonotype with many counts. The V gene is TRBV28, the J gene TRBJ2-2; 11 nucleotides agree with TRBD1. The germline V gene encodes CDR1 MDHEN and CDR2 SYDVKM. There are 15 residues in the CDR3. V lost 6 bases, J lost 0 bases, and 0 bases stayed unmatched. The CDR3 here is CASRGQGANTGELFF. The CDR3 DNA follows: TGTGCCAGCAGGGGACAGGGGGCGAACACCGGGGAGCTGTTTTTT.

At least ten counts were recorded for this clonotype. This sequence joins TRBV20-1 and TRBJ2-5; D is perhaps TRBD1 (5 bases). This CDR3 contains 15 residues. The germline gives CDR1 DFQATT, CDR2 SNEGSKA (reference sequence). The V end was cut by 0 bases, the J end by 5 bases, with 16 bases between. CDR3 residues: CSARDNRLLGETQYF. CDR3 coding DNA: TGCAGTGCTAGAGACAACAGGCTACTGGGGGAGACCCAGTACTTC.

This clonotype has a count of ten or more. This sequence joins TRBV4-1 and TRBJ2-2; D gene unclear. The V end was cut by 0 bases, the J end by 0 bases, with 8 bases between. Germline V gene data show CDR1 as MGHRA and CDR2 as YSYEKL. The CDR3 loop spans 16 amino acids. This chain's CDR3 is CASSQEGIPNTGELFF. In DNA, the CDR3 is TGCGCCAGCAGCCAAGAGGGAATACCGAACACCGGGGAGCTGTTTTTT.